The following is a T cell receptor (beta chain) sequence with its context. Its antigen is not identified. Only in-frame clones appear in the TCRdb table, and some are missing; sequencing was by immunoSEQ multiplex PCR. This sample yields 50,000 to 60,000 clones, of which around nine tenths are seen a single time; 0.9% to 1.2% belongs to the top ten. Trimming left V 4 bases short and J 8 bases short, with 13 bases between. CDR1 is SGHNT and CDR2 is YYREEE in the germline V gene (reference sequence). CDR3 length equals 13 residues. This record comes from a study of OX40 agonist ivuxolimab in advanced cancers. Whole-study findings and limits: Researchers did not determine the expanded peripheral T cells' antigen specificity.

Source: CD4+ or CD8+ T cells sorted from blood, taken in a trial of the OX40 agonist ivuxolimab. The chain has TRBV5-4 and TRBJ2-1; unclear D gene. The sequence derives from an adult with an advanced solid tumor such as melanoma, head and neck, liver or kidney cancer. DNA of the CDR3: TGTGCCAGCAGCATAGACTCACCCGATGAGCAGTTCTTC. Translation: CASSIDSPDEQFF.